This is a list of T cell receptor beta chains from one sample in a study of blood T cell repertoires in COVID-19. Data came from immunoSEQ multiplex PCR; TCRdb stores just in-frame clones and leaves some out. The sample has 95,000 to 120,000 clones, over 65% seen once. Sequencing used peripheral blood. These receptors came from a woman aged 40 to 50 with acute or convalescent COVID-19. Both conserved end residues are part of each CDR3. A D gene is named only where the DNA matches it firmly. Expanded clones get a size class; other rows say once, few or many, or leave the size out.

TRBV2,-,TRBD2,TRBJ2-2,TGTGCCAGCAGATTTGGCGGGGGGGCGGCAGGGGAGCTGTTTTTT,CASRFGGGAAGELFF
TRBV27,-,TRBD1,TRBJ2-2,TGTGCCAGCAGTCCCCTGACAGGGGCGAACACCGGGGAGCTGTTTTTT,CASSPLTGANTGELFF
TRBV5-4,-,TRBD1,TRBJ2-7,TGTGCCAGCAGCTTACGGGACAGGACCGTCTACGAGCAGTACTTC,CASSLRDRTVYEQYF
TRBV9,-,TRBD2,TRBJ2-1,TGTGCCAGCAGCGTACTTGGCGGGGGGGCCATGTATGAGCAGTTCTTC,CASSVLGGGAMYEQFF
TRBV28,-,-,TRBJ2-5,TGTGCCAGCAGTTCGGAGAGGACCCAGTACTTC,CASSSERTQYF
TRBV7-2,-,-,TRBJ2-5,TGTGCCAGCAGCTTGTACCGAGGGCAAGAGACCCAGTACTTC,CASSLYRGQETQYF
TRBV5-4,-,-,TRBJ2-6,TGTGCCAGCAGCTTGGACAGCTCTGGGGCCAACGTCCTGACTTTC,CASSLDSSGANVLTF
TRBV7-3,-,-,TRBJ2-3,TGTGCCAGCAGCCCCTCTCGCAGCGTCTCAGATACGCAGTATTTT,CASSPSRSVSDTQYF
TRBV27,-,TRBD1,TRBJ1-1,TGTGCCAGCAGTTTAGTAGGGGGCTCAAACACTGAAGCTTTCTTT,CASSLVGGSNTEAFF
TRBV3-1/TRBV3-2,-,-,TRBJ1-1,TGTGCCAGCAGCCAAGGACAGACCCCTAATGAAGCTTTCTTT,CASSQGQTPNEAFF
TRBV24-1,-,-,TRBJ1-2,TGTGCCACCAGTGACTCGAACAGGGCTCAGGGCTACACCTTC,CATSDSNRAQGYTF
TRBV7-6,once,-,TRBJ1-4,TGTGCCAGCAGCCCACGACAGGCCACGGATCCCCGCGAAAAACTGTTTTTT,CASSPRQATDPREKLFF
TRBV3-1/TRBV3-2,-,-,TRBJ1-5,TGTGCCAGCAGCCAAGACACAGGGAATCAGCCCCAGCATTTT,CASSQDTGNQPQHF
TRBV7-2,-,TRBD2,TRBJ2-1,TGTGCCAGCAGCTCTCAATCGGGACTAGGGCCCCTTAATGAGCAGTTCTTC,CASSSQSGLGPLNEQFF
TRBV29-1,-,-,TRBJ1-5,TGCAGCGCTGCCTCAGAGGCGTATCAGCCCCAGCATTTT,CSAASEAYQPQHF
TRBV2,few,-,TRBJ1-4,TGTGCCAGCAGTGAGCGGCGGGCTAATGAAAAACTGTTTTTT,CASSERRANEKLFF
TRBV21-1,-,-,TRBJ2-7,TGTGCCAGCAGCGCGCCGGGACTAGCGGGGGGGCTCGGGCGCGAGCAGTACTTC,CASSAPGLAGGLGREQYF
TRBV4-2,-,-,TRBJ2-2,TGTGCCAGCAGCCAAGAGGAGGGCAGGGAGCTGTTTTTT,CASSQEEGRELFF
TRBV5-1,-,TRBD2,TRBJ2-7,TGCGCCAGCAGCCTACCCCGGCGGGGGGGCCCCCCCTACGAGCAGTACTTC,CASSLPRRGGPPYEQYF
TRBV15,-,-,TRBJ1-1,TGTGCCACCGATATAAGAGGGACTGAAGCTTTCTTT,CATDIRGTEAFF
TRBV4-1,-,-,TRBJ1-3,TGCGCCAGCAGCCGGCAGGACTTAGGCTCTGGAAACACCATATATTTT,CASSRQDLGSGNTIYF
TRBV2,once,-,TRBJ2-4,TGTGCCAGCATCGGTTTCGCCAAAAACATTCAGTACTTC,CASIGFAKNIQYF
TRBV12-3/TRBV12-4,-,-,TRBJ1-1,TGTGCCAGCAGTCGCGACAGGAACACTGAAGCTTTCTTT,CASSRDRNTEAFF
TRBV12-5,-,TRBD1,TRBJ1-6,TGTGCTAGTGCATCAGACAGGGGGAATTCACCCCTCCACTTT,CASASDRGNSPLHF
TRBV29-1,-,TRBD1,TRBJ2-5,TGCAGCGTCACCGGGACAGGGAAGGTAGAGACCCAGTACTTC,CSVTGTGKVETQYF
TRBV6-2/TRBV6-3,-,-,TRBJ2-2,TGTGCCAGCAGTTATCAGAGGGCCGGGGAGCTGTTTTTT,CASSYQRAGELFF
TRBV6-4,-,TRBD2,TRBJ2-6,TGTGCCAGCAGACCAAGGGCTAGCGGGGGCCAAAGCTCTGGGGCCAACGTCCTGACTTTC,CASRPRASGGQSSGANVLTF
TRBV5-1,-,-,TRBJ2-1,TGCGCCAGCAGCCCAGACCGGAGGGAGCAGTTCTTC,CASSPDRREQFF
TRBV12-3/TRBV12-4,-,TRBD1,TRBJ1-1,TGTGCCAGCAACCCAGGGGGGTACACTGAAGCTTTCTTT,CASNPGGYTEAFF
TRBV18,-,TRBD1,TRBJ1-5,TGTGCCAGCTCATCACAGGGGGCCGGAAGCAATCAGCCCCAGCATTTT,CASSSQGAGSNQPQHF
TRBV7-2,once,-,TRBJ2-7,TGTGCCAGCAGCTTAGTTCGAGGCGGCCACTACGAGCAGTACTTC,CASSLVRGGHYEQYF
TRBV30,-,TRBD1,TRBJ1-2,TGTGCCTGGAGTCCAGGGGGCGCAGCCGGCTACACCTTC,CAWSPGGAAGYTF
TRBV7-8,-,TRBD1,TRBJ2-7,TGTGCCAGCAGTCCAGGGGGCTCCTTTTTGGAGCAGTACTTC,CASSPGGSFLEQYF
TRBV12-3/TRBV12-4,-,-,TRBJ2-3,TGTGCCAGCAGTCCCAGGGGCCCCCTGGGGCAGTATTTT,CASSPRGPLGQYF
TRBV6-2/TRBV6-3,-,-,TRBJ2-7,TGTGCCAGCAGTGATCAGGGAGGCGAGCAGTACTTC,CASSDQGGEQYF
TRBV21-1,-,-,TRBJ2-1,TGTGCCAGCAGCAAAGAATCTCGGCGGGACAATGAGCAGTTCTTC,CASSKESRRDNEQFF
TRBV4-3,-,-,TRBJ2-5,TGCGCCAGCAGCCAAGTTATCGGCGGAGAAGAGACCCAGTACTTC,CASSQVIGGEETQYF
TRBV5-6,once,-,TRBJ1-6,TGTGCCAGCAGACCAGGGTTAAATTCACCCCTCCACTTT,CASRPGLNSPLHF
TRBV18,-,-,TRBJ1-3,TGTGCCAGCTCACCACAGTCGGGAGGGGGAAACACCATATATTTT,CASSPQSGGGNTIYF